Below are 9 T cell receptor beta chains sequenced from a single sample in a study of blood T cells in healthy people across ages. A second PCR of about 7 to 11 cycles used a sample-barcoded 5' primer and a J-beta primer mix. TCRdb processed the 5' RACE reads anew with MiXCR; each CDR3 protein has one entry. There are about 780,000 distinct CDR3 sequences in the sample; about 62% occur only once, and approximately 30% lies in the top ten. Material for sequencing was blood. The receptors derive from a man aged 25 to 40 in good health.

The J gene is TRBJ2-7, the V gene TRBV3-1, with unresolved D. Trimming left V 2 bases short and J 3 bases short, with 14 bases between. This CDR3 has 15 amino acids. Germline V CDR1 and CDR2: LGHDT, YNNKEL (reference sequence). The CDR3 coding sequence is TGTGCCAGCAGCCAAAATCCTTCCCCGTTCTACGAGCAGTACTTC. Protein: CASSQNPSPFYEQYF.

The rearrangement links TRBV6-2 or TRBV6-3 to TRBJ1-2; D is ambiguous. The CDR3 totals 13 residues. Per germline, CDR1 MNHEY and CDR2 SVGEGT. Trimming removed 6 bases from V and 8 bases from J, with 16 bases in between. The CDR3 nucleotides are TGTGCCAGCAGGCGACCTGAGGTCGCGGGCTACACCTTC. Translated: CASRRPEVAGYTF.

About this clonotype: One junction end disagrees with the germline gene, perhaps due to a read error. CDR3 nucleotides: TGTGCCGGCAGTGGTACAGGGGAATACGAGCAGTACTTC. Its translation: CAGSGTGEYEQYF. The chain recombines TRBV6-5 with TRBJ2-7; 7 positions match TRBD1. CDR1 MNHEY and CDR2 SVGAGI come from the germline V gene. The CDR3 extends over 13 amino acids.

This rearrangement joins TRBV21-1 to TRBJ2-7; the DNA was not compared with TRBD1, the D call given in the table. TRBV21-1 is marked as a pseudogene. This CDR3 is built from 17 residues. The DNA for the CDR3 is TGTGCCAGCAGCATGCGCGAAAGACAGGCCTTTTCCTACGAGCAGTACTTC. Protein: CASSMRERQAFSYEQYF.

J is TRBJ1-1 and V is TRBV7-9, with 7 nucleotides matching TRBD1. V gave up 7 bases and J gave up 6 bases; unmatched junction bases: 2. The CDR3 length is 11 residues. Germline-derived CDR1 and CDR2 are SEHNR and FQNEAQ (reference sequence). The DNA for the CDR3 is TGTGCCAGCACCGGACAGGCTGAAGCTTTCTTT. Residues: CASTGQAEAFF.

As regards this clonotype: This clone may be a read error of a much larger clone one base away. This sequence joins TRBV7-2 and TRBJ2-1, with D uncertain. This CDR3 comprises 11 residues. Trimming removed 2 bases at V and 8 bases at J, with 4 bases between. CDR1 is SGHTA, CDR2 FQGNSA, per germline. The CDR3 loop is CASSLFHEQFF. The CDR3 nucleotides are TGTGCCAGCAGCTTATTCCATGAGCAGTTCTTC.

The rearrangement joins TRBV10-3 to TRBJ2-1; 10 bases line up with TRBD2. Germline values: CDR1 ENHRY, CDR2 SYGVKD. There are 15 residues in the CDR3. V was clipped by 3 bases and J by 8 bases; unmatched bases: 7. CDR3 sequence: CAISDRGTSVHEQFF. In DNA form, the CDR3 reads TGTGCCATCAGTGATAGGGGGACTAGCGTGCATGAGCAGTTCTTC.

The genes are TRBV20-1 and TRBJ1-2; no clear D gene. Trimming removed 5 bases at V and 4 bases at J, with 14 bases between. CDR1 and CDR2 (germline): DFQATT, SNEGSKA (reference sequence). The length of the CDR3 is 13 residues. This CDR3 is CSAPPGSFYGYTF. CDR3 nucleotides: TGCAGTGCTCCCCCCGGGTCCTTCTATGGCTACACCTTC.

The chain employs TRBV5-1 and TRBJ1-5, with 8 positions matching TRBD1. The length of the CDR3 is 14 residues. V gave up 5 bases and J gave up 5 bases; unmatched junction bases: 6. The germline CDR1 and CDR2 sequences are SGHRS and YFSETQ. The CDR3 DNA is TGCGCCAGCAGTTCGACAGGGGACGATCAGCCCCAGCATTTT. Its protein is CASSSTGDDQPQHF.